Each of the 9 T cell receptor beta chains below was sequenced from the same sample in a study of T cell responses to AZD1222 COVID-19 vaccine. This table comes from immunoSEQ multiplex PCR, and its TCRdb copy is limited to in-frame clones, with some not included. This sample has about 140,000 clones; just over 90% occur once, and the top ten carry approximately 5%. The sample here was peripheral blood, taken on day 0 of AZD1222 vaccination. Every receptor here comes from an adult in good health.

The chain is built from TRBV3-1 (or the pseudogene TRBV3-2) and TRBJ2-1; 8 bases align to TRBD2. Germline assignment: CDR1 LGHDT and CDR2 YNNKEL (reference sequence). The CDR3 is 16 amino acids. Unmatched junction bases numbered 5, after V lost 1 base and J lost 3 bases. The CDR3 region has the DNA TGTGCCAGCAGCCAAGTGACTAGCGACCGCTACAATGAGCAGTTCTTC. This codes for CASSQVTSDRYNEQFF.

The chain employs TRBV18 and TRBJ1-5, with D maybe TRBD1 (5 bases). The V end lost 3 bases, the J end lost 5 bases, and 11 bases lay between the germline ends. Germline CDR1 is KGHSH and CDR2 is LQKENI. The CDR3 runs to 14 residues. CDR3 nucleotides: TGTGCCAGCTCACCGGAGGTGGGGGATCAGCCCCAGCATTTT. This codes for CASSPEVGDQPQHF.

The CDR3 DNA is TGCGCCAGCAGCCAATCATCTCAGGCGGACTCCTACAATGAGCAGTTCTTC. Its translation: CASSQSSQADSYNEQFF. The genes are TRBV4-3 and TRBJ2-1; D ambiguous. CDR1 and CDR2 from the germline V gene are LGHNA and YSLEER. This CDR3 comprises 17 residues. V was cut by 2 bases and J by 0 bases, with 14 bases left in between.

This clone has just one count. The chain combines TRBV19 with TRBJ2-7; 8 bases are shared with TRBD2. This CDR3 spans 17 amino acids. Germline V gene sequence: CDR1 LNHDA, CDR2 SQIVND (reference sequence). With 3 bases clipped from V and 6 bases from J, the junction kept 16 bases outside the gene matches. CDR3 region: CASSMGVSGRAQGEQYF. Here the CDR3 DNA reads TGTGCCAGTAGTATGGGGGTTTCCGGGAGGGCCCAGGGCGAGCAGTACTTC.

J is TRBJ2-2 and V is TRBV3-1 (or the pseudogene TRBV3-2); TRBD1 matches 7 bases. J lost 4 bases, V lost 6 bases, and 2 bases had no gene match. Looked up from germline, CDR1 is LGHDT and CDR2 is YNNKEL (reference sequence). The CDR3 extends over 13 amino acids. CDR3 region: CASRDRVTGELFF. As DNA, the CDR3 is TGTGCCAGCAGAGACAGGGTCACCGGGGAGCTGTTTTTT.

This sequence joins TRBV7-2 and TRBJ2-7; maybe TRBD2 (5 bases). Germline lookup yields CDR1 SGHTA and CDR2 FQGNSA. This CDR3 region has 13 residues. V was cut by 4 bases and J by 2 bases, with 9 bases left in between. CDR3 region: CASSWTPTYEQYF. Written as DNA, the CDR3 is TGTGCCAGCAGCTGGACTCCAACCTACGAGCAGTACTTC.

The rearrangement uses TRBV4-3 and TRBJ1-4, with D maybe TRBD1 (5 bases). Germline V lookup: CDR1 LGHNA, CDR2 YSLEER. The CDR3 sequence is 15 residues long. The V and J ends lost 0 bases and 4 bases respectively, with 9 bases between them. In nucleotides, the CDR3 is TGCGCCAGCAGCCAAGATTGGGGGTTTAATGAAAAACTGTTTTTT. Protein sequence: CASSQDWGFNEKLFF.

CDR3 residues: CASSHTRGSCSYNEQFF. The CDR3, as DNA: TGTGCCAGCAGCCATACGCGGGGGAGCTGTTCCTACAATGAGCAGTTCTTC. The chain links TRBV3-1 (or the pseudogene TRBV3-2) to TRBJ2-1; 7 bases map to TRBD2. Germline V gene lookup returns CDR1 LGHDT and CDR2 YNNKEL (reference sequence). V dropped 3 bases and J dropped 1; count of bases not matched to a gene: 9. The CDR3 runs to 17 residues.

The rearrangement links TRBV6-5 to TRBJ2-7; D is uncertain. The CDR3 sequence is 14 residues long. Looked up from germline, CDR1 is MNHEY and CDR2 is SVGAGI. V was shortened by 0 bases and J by 3 bases, with 9 bases between the two germline ends. CDR3 sequence: CASSYSSQVYEQYF. CDR3 nucleotides: TGTGCCAGCAGTTACTCGAGTCAGGTCTACGAGCAGTACTTC.